This is a list of T cell receptor beta chains from one sample in a study of blood T cell repertoires in COVID-19. Only in-frame clones appear in the TCRdb table, and some are missing; sequencing was by immunoSEQ multiplex PCR. The sample holds hundreds of thousands of clones, 85% to 90% seen once. The source material was peripheral blood. The receptors come from a man aged 18 to 29 with COVID-19, enrolled during active disease. CDR3s include the opening cysteine and the closing phenylalanine or tryptophan. A D gene is named only where the DNA matches it firmly. A clone size is listed for some rows: how often the clone was seen (once, few, many), or a class if it is expanded.

j_call: TRBJ1-3; clone_size: .; v_call: TRBV5-1; d_call: TRBD1; cdr3_aa: CASSATGGAVRPGNTIYF; cdr3_nt: TGCGCCAGCAGCGCGACAGGGGGCGCGGTAAGGCCTGGAAACACCATATATTTT
j_call: TRBJ2-2; clone_size: .; v_call: TRBV10-1; d_call: .; cdr3_aa: CASSAVRGNTGELFF; cdr3_nt: TGCGCCAGCAGCGCAGTCAGGGGGAACACCGGGGAGCTGTTTTTT
j_call: TRBJ2-7; clone_size: .; v_call: TRBV27; d_call: .; cdr3_aa: CASSLLPQAYEQYF; cdr3_nt: TGTGCCAGCAGTTTACTGCCGCAGGCTTACGAGCAGTACTTC
j_call: TRBJ1-6; clone_size: .; v_call: TRBV7-9; d_call: .; cdr3_aa: CASSLRQPDNSPLHF; cdr3_nt: TGTGCCAGCAGCTTAAGACAGCCTGATAATTCACCCCTCCACTTT
j_call: TRBJ2-5; clone_size: .; v_call: TRBV12-3/TRBV12-4; d_call: .; cdr3_aa: CATCATEQETQYF; cdr3_nt: TGTGCCACTTGCGCGACAGAACAAGAGACCCAGTACTTC
j_call: TRBJ2-2; clone_size: .; v_call: TRBV2; d_call: TRBD1; cdr3_aa: CASTGQGLGGELFF; cdr3_nt: TGTGCCAGCACTGGACAGGGTTTAGGCGGGGAGCTGTTTTTT
j_call: TRBJ2-1; clone_size: .; v_call: TRBV7-6; d_call: TRBD2; cdr3_aa: CASSQLAGVRYNEQFF; cdr3_nt: TGTGCCAGCAGCCAACTAGCGGGAGTCCGTTACAATGAGCAGTTCTTC
j_call: TRBJ2-7; clone_size: .; v_call: TRBV24-1; d_call: TRBD1; cdr3_aa: CATSGTGGSYEQYF; cdr3_nt: TGTGCCACTAGTGGGACAGGGGGTTCCTACGAGCAGTACTTC
j_call: TRBJ1-6; clone_size: .; v_call: TRBV5-5; d_call: .; cdr3_aa: CASSLVTGNSPLHF; cdr3_nt: TGTGCCAGCAGCTTGGTAACGGGGAATTCACCCCTCCACTTT
j_call: TRBJ2-7; clone_size: .; v_call: TRBV5-1; d_call: TRBD1; cdr3_aa: CASSLEWTGVGYEQYF; cdr3_nt: TGCGCCAGCAGCTTGGAGTGGACAGGGGTCGGGTACGAGCAGTACTTC
j_call: TRBJ2-7; clone_size: .; v_call: TRBV18; d_call: .; cdr3_aa: CASSPQSGVEQYF; cdr3_nt: TGTGCCAGCTCACCACAATCAGGGGTTGAGCAGTACTTC
j_call: TRBJ2-5; clone_size: .; v_call: TRBV12-3/TRBV12-4; d_call: .; cdr3_aa: CASKGVYQETQYF; cdr3_nt: TGTGCCAGCAAGGGAGTATACCAAGAGACCCAGTACTTC
j_call: TRBJ1-1; clone_size: .; v_call: TRBV27; d_call: .; cdr3_aa: CASSLGRGTEAFF; cdr3_nt: TGTGCCAGCAGTTTAGGAAGGGGCACTGAAGCTTTCTTT
j_call: TRBJ2-7; clone_size: .; v_call: TRBV12-3/TRBV12-4; d_call: .; cdr3_aa: CASSSELGYEQYF; cdr3_nt: TGTGCCAGCAGCTCCGAGCTTGGTTACGAGCAGTACTTC
j_call: TRBJ2-5; clone_size: .; v_call: TRBV11-2; d_call: .; cdr3_aa: CASSLVGLQETQYF; cdr3_nt: TGTGCCAGCAGCTTAGTGGGGCTCCAAGAGACCCAGTACTTC
j_call: TRBJ1-3; clone_size: .; v_call: TRBV12-3/TRBV12-4; d_call: .; cdr3_aa: CASSNIGNTIYF; cdr3_nt: TGTGCCAGCAGTAACATCGGAAACACCATATATTTT
j_call: TRBJ2-7; clone_size: .; v_call: TRBV11-3; d_call: TRBD1; cdr3_aa: CASSLGQGDEQYF; cdr3_nt: TGTGCCAGCAGCTTAGGGCAGGGGGACGAGCAGTACTTC
j_call: TRBJ2-1; clone_size: .; v_call: TRBV14; d_call: .; cdr3_aa: CASSQDVRREPGEEFF; cdr3_nt: TGTGCCAGCAGCCAAGATGTCAGAAGGGAGCCTGGGGAGGAGTTCTTC
j_call: TRBJ2-5; clone_size: .; v_call: TRBV27; d_call: .; cdr3_aa: CASRGVGETQYF; cdr3_nt: TGTGCCAGCCGGGGAGTTGGGGAGACCCAGTACTTC
j_call: TRBJ2-2; clone_size: .; v_call: TRBV5-1; d_call: .; cdr3_aa: CASSSGNTGELFF; cdr3_nt: TGCGCCAGCAGCTCCGGGAACACCGGGGAGCTGTTTTTT
j_call: TRBJ2-5; clone_size: once; v_call: TRBV18; d_call: .; cdr3_aa: CASSLTLAPQETQYF; cdr3_nt: TGTGCCAGCTCACTCACACTAGCCCCTCAAGAGACCCAGTACTTC
j_call: TRBJ2-7; clone_size: .; v_call: TRBV7-9; d_call: .; cdr3_aa: CASSLSGGTYEQYF; cdr3_nt: TGTGCCAGCAGCTTATCCGGCGGAACCTACGAGCAGTACTTC
j_call: TRBJ1-1; clone_size: once; v_call: TRBV24-1; d_call: TRBD1; cdr3_aa: CATPPGQRFPGAFF; cdr3_nt: TGTGCCACCCCGCCGGGACAGAGGTTTCCAGGGGCTTTCTTT
j_call: TRBJ2-1; clone_size: .; v_call: TRBV12-3/TRBV12-4; d_call: .; cdr3_aa: CASSPSSQGRFF; cdr3_nt: TGTGCCAGCAGCCCTAGCTCCCAAGGGCGGTTCTTC
j_call: TRBJ1-2; clone_size: .; v_call: TRBV19; d_call: TRBD1; cdr3_aa: CASRRTGTYGYTF; cdr3_nt: TGTGCCAGTAGGAGGACAGGGACCTATGGCTACACCTTC
j_call: TRBJ1-5; clone_size: .; v_call: TRBV19; d_call: TRBD1; cdr3_aa: CASSVGYRGNQPQHF; cdr3_nt: TGTGCCAGTAGTGTAGGCTACAGGGGAAATCAGCCCCAGCATTTT
j_call: TRBJ2-3; clone_size: .; v_call: TRBV4-1; d_call: TRBD2; cdr3_aa: CASSLGTNTDTQYF; cdr3_nt: TGCGCCAGCAGCCTTGGGACTAACACAGATACGCAGTATTTT
j_call: TRBJ2-1; clone_size: .; v_call: TRBV7-2; d_call: TRBD2; cdr3_aa: CASSLSGSLYNEQFF; cdr3_nt: TGTGCCAGCAGCTTGAGCGGGAGCCTTTACAATGAGCAGTTCTTC
j_call: TRBJ2-7; clone_size: .; v_call: TRBV11-3; d_call: TRBD2; cdr3_aa: CASSLEAGIGSGGEQYF; cdr3_nt: TGTGCCAGCAGCTTAGAGGCGGGGATCGGGAGCGGGGGCGAGCAGTACTTC
j_call: TRBJ2-5; clone_size: .; v_call: TRBV7-2; d_call: TRBD2; cdr3_aa: CASSLQGLRETQYF; cdr3_nt: TGTGCCAGCAGCTTACAGGGACTAAGGGAGACCCAGTACTTC
j_call: TRBJ2-3; clone_size: .; v_call: TRBV5-1; d_call: TRBD2; cdr3_aa: CASSTRPGSGGASGDTQYF; cdr3_nt: TGCGCCAGCAGCACCCGGCCGGGCAGCGGGGGGGCCTCGGGAGATACGCAGTATTTT